Given below is one T cell receptor (beta chain) in context. 13 Jbeta primers and 60 Vbeta primers were used for the PCR. Clones were read by immunoSEQ multiplex PCR, and TCRdb kept only the in-frame ones, dropping some. The data show under 200,000 clones, with 84% seen just once and approximately 6.5% held by the top ten. The source of the sample is a study of cytomegalovirus exposure and HLA in healthy donors. V gave up 8 bases and J gave up 2 bases; unmatched junction bases: 2. The length of the CDR3 is 12 residues. The germline CDR1 and CDR2 sequences are MNHNS and SASEGT. Material for sequencing was PBMCs. The rearrangement links TRBV6-1 to TRBJ1-2, with TRBD1 matching over 7 bases. The TCR originated in a man aged 50-59 years in good health and CMV-seropositive. This CDR3 is CASLTGNYGYTF. CDR3 nucleotides: TGTGCCAGCCTGACAGGGAACTATGGCTACACCTTC.